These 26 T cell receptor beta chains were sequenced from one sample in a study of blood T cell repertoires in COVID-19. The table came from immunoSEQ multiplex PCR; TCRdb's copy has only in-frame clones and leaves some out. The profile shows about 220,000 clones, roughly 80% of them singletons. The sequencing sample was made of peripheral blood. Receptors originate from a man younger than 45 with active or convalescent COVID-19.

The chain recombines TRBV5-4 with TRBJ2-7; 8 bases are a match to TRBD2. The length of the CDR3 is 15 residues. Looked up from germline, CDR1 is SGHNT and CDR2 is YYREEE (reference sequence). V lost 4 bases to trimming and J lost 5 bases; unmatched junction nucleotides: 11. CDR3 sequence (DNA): TGTGCCAGCAGCCTCGGGACTAGGGCTACTAACGAGCAGTACTTC. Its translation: CASSLGTRATNEQYF.

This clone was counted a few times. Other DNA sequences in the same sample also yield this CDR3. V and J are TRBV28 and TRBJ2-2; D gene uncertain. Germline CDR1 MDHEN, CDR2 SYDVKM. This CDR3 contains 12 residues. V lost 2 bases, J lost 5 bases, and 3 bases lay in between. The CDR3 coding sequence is TGTGCCAGCAGTTTACGGACCGGGGAGCTGTTTTTT. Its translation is CASSLRTGELFF.

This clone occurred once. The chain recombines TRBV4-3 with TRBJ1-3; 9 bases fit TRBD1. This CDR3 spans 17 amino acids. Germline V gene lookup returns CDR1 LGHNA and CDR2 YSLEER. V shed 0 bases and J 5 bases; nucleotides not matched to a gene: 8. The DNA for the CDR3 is TGCGCCAGCAGCCAAGATTTAACAGGGGGCGCACGAAACACCATATATTTT. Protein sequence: CASSQDLTGGARNTIYF.

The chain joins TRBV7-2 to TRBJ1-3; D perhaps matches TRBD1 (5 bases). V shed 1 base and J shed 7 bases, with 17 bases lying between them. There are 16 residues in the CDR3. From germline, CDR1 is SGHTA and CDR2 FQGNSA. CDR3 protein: CASSLGGLGGTNTIYF. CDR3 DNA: TGTGCCAGCAGCTTAGGTGGATTGGGGGGTACGAACACCATATATTTT. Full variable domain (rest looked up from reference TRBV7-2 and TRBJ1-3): GAGVSQSPSNKVTEKGKDVELRCDPISGHTALYWYRQSLGQGLEFLIYFQGNSAPDKSGLPSDRFSAERTGGSVSTLTIQRTQQEDSAVYLCASSLGGLGGTNTIYFGEGSWLTVV.

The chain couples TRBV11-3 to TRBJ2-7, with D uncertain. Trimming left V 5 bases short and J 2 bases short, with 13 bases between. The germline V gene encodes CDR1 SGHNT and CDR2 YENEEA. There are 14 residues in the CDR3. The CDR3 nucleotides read TGTGCCAGCAGCCGAACCAGCGCCACCTACGAGCAGTACTTC. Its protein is CASSRTSATYEQYF.

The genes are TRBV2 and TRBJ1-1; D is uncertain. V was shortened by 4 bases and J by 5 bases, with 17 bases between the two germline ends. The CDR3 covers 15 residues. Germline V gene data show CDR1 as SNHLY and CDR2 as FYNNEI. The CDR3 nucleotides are TGTGCCAGCAGTGCCCAGGCCCTGGGAGGGACTGAAGCTTTCTTT. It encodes CASSAQALGGTEAFF.

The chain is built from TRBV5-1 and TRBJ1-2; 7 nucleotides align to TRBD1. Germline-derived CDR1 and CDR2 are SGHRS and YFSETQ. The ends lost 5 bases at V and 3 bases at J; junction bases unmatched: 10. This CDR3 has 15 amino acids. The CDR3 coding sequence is TGCGCCAGCAGACGCCGGACAGGTGCGGACTATGGCTACACCTTC. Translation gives CASRRRTGADYGYTF.

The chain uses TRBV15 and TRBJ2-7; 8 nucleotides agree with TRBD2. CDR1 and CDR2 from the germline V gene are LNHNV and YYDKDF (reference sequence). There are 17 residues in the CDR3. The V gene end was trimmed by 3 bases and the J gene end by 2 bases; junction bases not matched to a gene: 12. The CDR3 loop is CATSREPIAGIPYEQYF. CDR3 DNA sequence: TGTGCCACCAGCAGGGAACCGATAGCGGGAATTCCCTACGAGCAGTACTTC.

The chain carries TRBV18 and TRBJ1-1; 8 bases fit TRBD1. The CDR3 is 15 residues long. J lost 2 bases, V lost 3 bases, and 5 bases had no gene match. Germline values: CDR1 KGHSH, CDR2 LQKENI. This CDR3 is CASSPTGVANTEAFF. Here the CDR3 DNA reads TGTGCCAGCTCACCGACAGGGGTGGCCAACACTGAAGCTTTCTTT. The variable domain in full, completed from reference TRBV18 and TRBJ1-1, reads NAGVMQNPRHLVRRRGQEARLRCSPMKGHSHVYWYRQLPEEGLKFMVYLQKENIIDESGMPKERFSAEFPKEGPSILRIQQVVRGDSAAYFCASSPTGVANTEAFFGQGTRLTVV.

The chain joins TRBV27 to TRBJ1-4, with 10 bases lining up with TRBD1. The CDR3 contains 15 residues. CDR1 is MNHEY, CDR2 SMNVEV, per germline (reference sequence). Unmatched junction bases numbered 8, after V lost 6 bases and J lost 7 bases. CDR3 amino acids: CASRPRQGAGEKLFF. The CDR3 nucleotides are TGTGCCAGCAGGCCTCGACAGGGGGCCGGTGAAAAACTGTTTTTT.

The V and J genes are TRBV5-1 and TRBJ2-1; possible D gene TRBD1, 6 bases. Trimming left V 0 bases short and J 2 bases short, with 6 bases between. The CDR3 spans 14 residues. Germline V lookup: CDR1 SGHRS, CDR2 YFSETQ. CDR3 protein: CASSLGTAYNEQFF. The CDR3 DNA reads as TGCGCCAGCAGCTTGGGGACAGCCTACAATGAGCAGTTCTTC.

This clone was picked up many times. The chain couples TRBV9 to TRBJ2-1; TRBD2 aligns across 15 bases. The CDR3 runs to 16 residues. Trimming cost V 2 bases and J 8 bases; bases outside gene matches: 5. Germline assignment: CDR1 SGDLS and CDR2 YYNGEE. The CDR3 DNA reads TGTGCCAGCAGCGTGACCGGGACTAGCGGGGGGTATGAGCAGTTCTTC. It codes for CASSVTGTSGGYEQFF.

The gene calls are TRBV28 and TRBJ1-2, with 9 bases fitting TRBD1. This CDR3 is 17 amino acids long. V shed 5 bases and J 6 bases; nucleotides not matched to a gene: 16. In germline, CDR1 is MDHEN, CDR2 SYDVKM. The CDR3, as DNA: TGTGCCAGCAGTACCCTGGACAGGGGACCCCGAATGAATGGCTACACCTTC. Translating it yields CASSTLDRGPRMNGYTF.

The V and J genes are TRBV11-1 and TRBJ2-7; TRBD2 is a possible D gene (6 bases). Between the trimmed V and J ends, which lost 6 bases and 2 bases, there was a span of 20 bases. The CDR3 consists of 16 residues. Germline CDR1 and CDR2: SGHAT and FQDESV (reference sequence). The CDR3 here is CASSSLSGVQAYEQYF. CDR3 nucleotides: TGTGCCAGCAGTTCCTTGTCGGGGGTCCAAGCCTACGAGCAGTACTTC. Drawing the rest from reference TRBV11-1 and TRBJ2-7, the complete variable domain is EAEVAQSPRYKITEKSQAVAFWCDPISGHATLYWYRQILGQGPELLVQFQDESVVDDSQLPKDRFSAERLKGVDSTLKIQPAELGDSAMYLCASSSLSGVQAYEQYFGPGTRLTVT.

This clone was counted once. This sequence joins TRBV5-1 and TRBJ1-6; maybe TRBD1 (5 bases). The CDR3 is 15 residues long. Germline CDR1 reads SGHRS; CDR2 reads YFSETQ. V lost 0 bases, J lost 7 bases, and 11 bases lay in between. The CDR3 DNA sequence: TGCGCCAGCAGCTTGGGTGACAGTGGAAATTCACCCCTCCACTTT. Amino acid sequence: CASSLGDSGNSPLHF.

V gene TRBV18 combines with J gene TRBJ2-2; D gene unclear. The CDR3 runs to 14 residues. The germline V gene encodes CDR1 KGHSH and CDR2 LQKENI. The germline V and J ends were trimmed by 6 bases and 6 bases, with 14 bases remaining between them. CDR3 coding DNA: TGTGCCAGCTCCCCAAACACCGGGTCCGGGGAGCTGTTTTTT. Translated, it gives CASSPNTGSGELFF.

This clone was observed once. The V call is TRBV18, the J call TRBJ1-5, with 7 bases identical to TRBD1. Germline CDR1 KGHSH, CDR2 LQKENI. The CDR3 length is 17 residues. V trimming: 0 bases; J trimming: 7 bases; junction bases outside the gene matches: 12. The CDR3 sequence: CASSPPSAGGTSQPQHF. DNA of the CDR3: TGTGCCAGCTCACCACCGTCCGCAGGGGGTACGAGCCAGCCCCAGCATTTT. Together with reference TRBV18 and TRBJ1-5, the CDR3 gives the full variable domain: NAGVMQNPRHLVRRRGQEARLRCSPMKGHSHVYWYRQLPEEGLKFMVYLQKENIIDESGMPKERFSAEFPKEGPSILRIQQVVRGDSAAYFCASSPPSAGGTSQPQHFGDGTRLSIL.

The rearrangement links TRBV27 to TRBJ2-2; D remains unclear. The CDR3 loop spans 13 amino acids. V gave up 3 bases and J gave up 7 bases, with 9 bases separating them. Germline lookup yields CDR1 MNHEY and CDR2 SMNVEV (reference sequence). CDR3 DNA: TGTGCCAGCAGTTTTGCGGTAGGCGGGGAGCTGTTTTTT. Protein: CASSFAVGGELFF.

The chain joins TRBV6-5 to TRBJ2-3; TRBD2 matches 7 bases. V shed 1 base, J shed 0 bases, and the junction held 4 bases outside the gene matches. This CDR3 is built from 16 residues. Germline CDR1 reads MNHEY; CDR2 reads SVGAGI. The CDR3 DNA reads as TGTGCCAGCAGTTACTGGATTAGCGGGAGCACAGATACGCAGTATTTT. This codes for CASSYWISGSTDTQYF.

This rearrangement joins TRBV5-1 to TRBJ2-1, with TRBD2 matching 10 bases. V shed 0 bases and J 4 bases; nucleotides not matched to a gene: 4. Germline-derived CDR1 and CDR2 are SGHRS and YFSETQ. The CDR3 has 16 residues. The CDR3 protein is CASSLASGGVYNEQFF. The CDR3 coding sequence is TGCGCCAGCAGCTTGGCCAGCGGGGGGGTTTACAATGAGCAGTTCTTC.

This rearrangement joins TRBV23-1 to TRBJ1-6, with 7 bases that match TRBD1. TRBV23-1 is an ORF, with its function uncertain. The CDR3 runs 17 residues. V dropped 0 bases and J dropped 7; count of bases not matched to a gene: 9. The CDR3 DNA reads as TGCGCCAGCAGTCAATCGGAGGCCAGGGGGAAGAATTCACCCCTCCACTTT. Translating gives CASSQSEARGKNSPLHF.

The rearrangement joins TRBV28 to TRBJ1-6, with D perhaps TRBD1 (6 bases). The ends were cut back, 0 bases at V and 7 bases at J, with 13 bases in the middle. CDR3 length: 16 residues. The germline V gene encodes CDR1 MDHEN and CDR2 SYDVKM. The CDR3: CASSLWGGGINSPLHF. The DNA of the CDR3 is TGTGCCAGCAGTTTATGGGGCGGGGGCATCAATTCACCCCTCCACTTT.

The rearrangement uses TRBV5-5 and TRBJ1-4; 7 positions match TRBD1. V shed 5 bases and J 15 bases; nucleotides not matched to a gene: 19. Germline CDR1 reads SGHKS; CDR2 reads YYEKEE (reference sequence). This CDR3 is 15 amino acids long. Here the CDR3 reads CASSSLPGQWNLVFF. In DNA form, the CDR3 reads TGTGCCAGCAGTTCCCTCCCGGGACAGTGGAATTTGGTGTTTTTT.

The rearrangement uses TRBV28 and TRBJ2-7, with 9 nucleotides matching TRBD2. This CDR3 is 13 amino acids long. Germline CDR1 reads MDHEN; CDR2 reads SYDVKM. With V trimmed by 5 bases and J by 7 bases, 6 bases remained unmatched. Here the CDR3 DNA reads TGTGCCAGCAGTGGGACTAGCCCGGGAGAGCAGTACTTC. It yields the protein CASSGTSPGEQYF.

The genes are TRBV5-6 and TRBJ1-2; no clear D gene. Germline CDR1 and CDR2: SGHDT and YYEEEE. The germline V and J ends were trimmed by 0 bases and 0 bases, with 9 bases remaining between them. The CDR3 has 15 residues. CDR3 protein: CASSLAGGSNYGYTF. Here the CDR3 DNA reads TGTGCCAGCAGCTTGGCCGGAGGCTCTAACTATGGCTACACCTTC.

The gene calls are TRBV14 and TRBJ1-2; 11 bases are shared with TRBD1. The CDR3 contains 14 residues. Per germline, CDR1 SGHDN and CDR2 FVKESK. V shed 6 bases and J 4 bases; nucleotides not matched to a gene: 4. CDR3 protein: CASSWTGGFYGYTF. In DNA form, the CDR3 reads TGTGCCAGCAGTTGGACAGGGGGCTTCTATGGCTACACCTTC.